This T cell receptor (beta chain) originates from a study of T cell repertoires in cytomegalovirus infection. Overall study: HLA-B-restricted CMV epitopes that are well studied, plus recently identified HLA-C-restricted ones, were used by the study. Indicated by public TCR beta signatures were CMV infection and matching HLA type. Findings and limits, study-wide: Summed public TCR beta family frequency identified CMV carriers bearing the relevant HLA. Ex vivo, HLA-C-restricted CMV-specific TCR beta clonotypes prevailed over the rest of the response.

TCRdb processed the reads anew with MiXCR; each CDR3 protein has one entry. Of roughly 990,000 distinct CDR3 sequences listed, roughly 30% are singletons. The CDR3 loop spans 16 amino acids. Per the germline V gene, CDR1 is MDHEN and CDR2 is SYDVKM. V lost 5 bases and J 5 bases, leaving 21 bases between the germline ends. This clonotype was observed a handful of times. Its antigen is unknown. This clonotype was sampled from a human donor in good health (CMV status not recorded). Some clones in this sample may be carry-over from other donors' samples. The chain carries TRBV28 and TRBJ2-5; D might be TRBD1 (6 bases). Sequenced here: cultured CD8+ T cells from PBMCs, sampled from culture after CMV antigen stimulation. Written as DNA, the CDR3 is TGTGCCAGCAGTACCGAGAGGGGGAGTTTAAGGGAGACCCAGTACTTC. It translates to CASSTERGSLRETQYF.